The 7 T cell receptor beta chains listed next were all sequenced from one sample in a study of cytomegalovirus exposure and HLA in healthy donors (dated by TCRdb to 2017 to 2019). To prepare the library, the immunoSEQ multiplex PCR assay was applied. A mixture of 60 forward primers for TCR Vbeta segments and 13 reverse primers for TCR Jbeta segments was used in the multiplex PCR. Sourced from immuneACCESS, this table was stored by TCRdb with only in-frame sequences that have V and J called. A share of the clones is absent; for the studies checked, an unresolved V gene accounts for under half, and the remainder has no known explanation. The sample data list about 270,000 clones, and roughly 85% of these were observed just once. The ten largest account for around 4.2% of the sample. Sequencing used PBMCs. These receptors were obtained from a man aged 35 to 55 in good health and CMV-seropositive.

The chain joins TRBV28 to TRBJ1-1; TRBD1 aligns across 8 bases. The V gene's germline CDR1 is MDHEN and CDR2 SYDVKM. V trimming: 7 bases; J trimming: 4 bases; junction bases outside the gene matches: 2. CDR3 size: 12 residues. Here the CDR3 DNA reads TGTGCCAGCATTCAGGGGGCCACTGAAGCTTTCTTT. Encoded protein: CASIQGATEAFF.

This chain joins TRBV7-9 and TRBJ2-7, with D possibly being TRBD1 (6 bases). In germline, CDR1 is SEHNR, CDR2 FQNEAQ (reference sequence). The CDR3 has 12 residues. Written as DNA, the CDR3 is TGTTCCTCAAATGATAGGGGGTACGAGCAGTACTTC. It yields the protein CSSNDRGYEQYF.

This clone was detected once. This chain uses TRBV4-2 with TRBJ2-7, with D perhaps TRBD2 (5 bases). Germline V gene data show CDR1 as LGHNA and CDR2 as YNFKEQ. The CDR3 covers 14 residues. Trimming took 4 bases from V and 3 from J, leaving 13 bases between them. The CDR3 DNA sequence: TGTGCCAGCAGCCCGTTTGGGGAGAGCTACGAGCAGTACTTC. It codes for CASSPFGESYEQYF.

There are a few counts of this clone. The chain uses TRBV7-8 and TRBJ2-7, with TRBD1 identical over 7 bases. The ends lost 7 bases at V and 2 bases at J; junction bases unmatched: 8. The CDR3 consists of 14 residues. Germline values: CDR1 SGHVS, CDR2 FQNEAQ. The CDR3 region has the DNA TGTGCCAGCAACCCCGACAGGGCAGCCTACGAGCAGTACTTC. Its protein is CASNPDRAAYEQYF.

The rearrangement links TRBV7-9 to TRBJ1-6; TRBD1 agrees at 7 bases. This CDR3 contains 15 residues. V dropped 5 bases and J dropped 6; count of bases not matched to a gene: 7. Per germline, CDR1 SEHNR and CDR2 FQNEAQ (reference sequence). The CDR3 spells CASSPKGQSNSPLHF. CDR3 coding DNA: TGTGCCAGCAGCCCAAAGGGACAGAGTAATTCACCCCTCCACTTT. The entire variable domain, with the rest obtained from reference TRBV7-9 and TRBJ1-6, is as follows: DTGVSQNPRHKITKRGQNVTFRCDPISEHNRLYWYRQTLGQGPEFLTYFQNEAQLEKSRLLSDRFSAERPKGSFSTLEIQRTEQGDSAMYLCASSPKGQSNSPLHFGNGTRLTVT.

This clone was observed once. The gene calls are TRBV19 and TRBJ2-3; D perhaps matches TRBD1 (6 bases). The CDR3 covers 14 residues. The germline V gene encodes CDR1 LNHDA and CDR2 SQIVND (reference sequence). V lost 6 bases, J lost 4 bases, and 14 bases lay in between. The CDR3 reads CASRGGGGADTQYF. As DNA, the CDR3 is TGTGCCAGTAGAGGAGGTGGGGGCGCAGATACGCAGTATTTT.

The chain uses TRBV5-1 and TRBJ2-3, with D perhaps TRBD2 (5 bases). Looked up from germline, CDR1 is SGHRS and CDR2 is YFSETQ. Trimming shortened V by 4 bases and J by 1 base, and 28 bases separated the two germline ends. The CDR3 contains 20 residues. CDR3 in DNA: TGCGCCAGCAGCCCCTCCCTCGGACTCCCAACCCGAAGGGGCACAGATACGCAGTATTTT. This translates into CASSPSLGLPTRRGTDTQYF. The variable domain in full, with the rest retrieved from reference TRBV5-1 and TRBJ2-3, is KAGVTQTPRYLIKTRGQQVTLSCSPISGHRSVSWYQQTPGQGLQFLFEYFSETQRNKGNFPGRFSGRQFSNSRSEMNVSTLELGDSALYLCASSPSLGLPTRRGTDTQYFGPGTRLTVL.